The 9 T cell receptor beta chains below were found in one sample sequenced in a study of cytomegalovirus exposure and HLA in healthy donors. It was with 60 Vbeta and 13 Jbeta primers that the PCR ran. Here immunoSEQ multiplex PCR was the method, and the copy in TCRdb shows in-frame clones only, minus some. The profile shows around 120,000 clones, approximately 80% of them singletons. What was sequenced was PBMCs. Receptor source: a woman between 25 and 40 years old in good health and CMV-seronegative.

The chain uses TRBV18 and TRBJ1-2, with D possibly TRBD1 on 5 matching bases. This CDR3 has 16 residues. V was pared by 0 bases and J by 0 bases, with 11 bases between. CDR1 is KGHSH and CDR2 is LQKENI in the germline V gene. The CDR3 protein is CASSPPVGRPNYGYTF. The CDR3 DNA reads as TGTGCCAGCTCACCACCAGTGGGGCGACCTAACTATGGCTACACCTTC. Full variable domain (rest looked up from reference TRBV18 and TRBJ1-2): NAGVMQNPRHLVRRRGQEARLRCSPMKGHSHVYWYRQLPEEGLKFMVYLQKENIIDESGMPKERFSAEFPKEGPSILRIQQVVRGDSAAYFCASSPPVGRPNYGYTFGSGTRLTVV.

V and J are TRBV13 and TRBJ2-7; 10 positions match TRBD2. This CDR3 is 14 amino acids long. CDR1 and CDR2 (germline): PRHDT, FYEKMQ (reference sequence). The J segment lost 6 bases and the V segment lost 6 bases, leaving 8 bases of the junction unmatched. The CDR3 here is CASRATSGTREQYF. In DNA, the CDR3 is TGTGCCAGCAGGGCCACTAGCGGGACCCGCGAGCAGTACTTC.

V and J are TRBV19 and TRBJ1-5, with TRBD1 matching 9 bases. Germline V gene sequence: CDR1 LNHDA, CDR2 SQIVND (reference sequence). The CDR3 spans 16 residues. Trimming removed 8 bases from V and 1 base from J; junction bases left unmatched: 9. CDR3 bases: TGTGCCAGTCACCCGGGACAGGGTGGGAGCAATCAGCCCCAGCATTTT. Amino acid sequence: CASHPGQGGSNQPQHF.

V is TRBV15 and J is TRBJ2-7, with D possibly TRBD2 on 6 matching bases. V was pared by 2 bases and J by 3 bases, with 17 bases between. The CDR3 consists of 16 residues. Germline V lookup: CDR1 LNHNV, CDR2 YYDKDF (reference sequence). For the CDR3, the DNA is TGTGCCACCAGCAGATACCCAAGCGGGTCCCACTACGAGCAGTACTTC. Protein product: CATSRYPSGSHYEQYF.

The chain recombines TRBV5-4 with TRBJ2-7; D is possibly TRBD1 (5 bases). This CDR3 has 13 residues. Germline V gene lookup returns CDR1 SGHNT and CDR2 YYREEE (reference sequence). The germline V and J ends were trimmed by 1 base and 2 bases, with 7 bases remaining between them. The CDR3 protein is CASSLQGAYEQYF. The CDR3 region has the DNA TGTGCCAGCAGCTTGCAGGGTGCCTACGAGCAGTACTTC.

The J gene is TRBJ2-6, the V gene TRBV19; 11 bases are a match to TRBD1. The CDR3 covers 16 residues. J was trimmed by 3 bases and V by 6 bases; bases with no gene match: 4. In germline, CDR1 is LNHDA, CDR2 SQIVND (reference sequence). The CDR3 sequence is CASRDRGRVGANVLTF. In DNA, the CDR3 is TGTGCCAGTAGGGACAGGGGGCGGGTTGGGGCCAACGTCCTGACTTTC.

V is TRBV5-1 and J is TRBJ2-5; TRBD1 agrees at 8 bases. Looked up from germline, CDR1 is SGHRS and CDR2 is YFSETQ. CDR3 length equals 13 residues. Losses at the gene ends were 4 bases for V and 4 bases for J; bases not matched to a gene: 3. The CDR3 region is CASSIDRGETQYF. CDR3 DNA sequence: TGCGCCAGCAGCATTGACAGGGGAGAGACCCAGTACTTC.

V and J are TRBV15 and TRBJ2-6; D gene unclear. The germline V gene encodes CDR1 LNHNV and CDR2 YYDKDF (reference sequence). The CDR3 is 15 residues long. Trimming removed 0 bases from V and 4 bases from J, with 7 bases in between. CDR3 sequence: CATSRDSAGANVLTF. The CDR3 DNA sequence: TGTGCCACCAGCAGAGATAGTGCGGGGGCCAACGTCCTGACTTTC.

The J gene is TRBJ2-3, the V gene TRBV5-1; 9 nucleotides align to TRBD2. J was trimmed by 5 bases and V by 1 base; bases with no gene match: 5. This CDR3 is 15 amino acids long. From germline, CDR1 is SGHRS and CDR2 YFSETQ. CDR3 amino acids: CASSLRGLAVDTQYF. The CDR3 coding sequence is TGCGCCAGCAGCTTGCGGGGACTAGCCGTAGATACGCAGTATTTT.